This TCR beta chain is from a study of blood T cell repertoires in COVID-19. For the study at large: Sites in the United States, Italy and Spain provided acute and convalescent COVID-19 samples. T cells, B-cell-depleted T cells, or PBMCs provided the cDNA or gDNA that served as material.

V shed 4 bases and J shed 4 bases, with 22 bases lying between them. CDR1 and CDR2 (germline): KGHSH, LQKENI. This CDR3 has 17 residues. Study processing details: Amplification of reference gene primers provided the estimated nucleated cell counts. Measured with immunoSEQ multiplex PCR; TCRdb has only the in-frame clones, and not every one. V and J calls and clone size follow that table, whereas D and trimming were derived from the DNA. The repertoire includes more than 25,000 clones, roughly nine tenths of them detected once, and about 5.8% sits in the top ten. This chain joins TRBV18 and TRBJ1-1; weak D call: TRBD1 (6 bases). Sequencing used peripheral blood. The receptor was isolated from a man in his sixties with active COVID-19. In nucleotides, the CDR3 is TGTGCCAGCTCACGAATTAGGCGGGGGGGGCTTATCACTGAAGCTTTCTTT. This gives the protein CASSRIRRGGLITEAFF.